These 29 T cell receptor beta chains share one sample of origin, sequenced in a study of cytomegalovirus exposure and HLA in healthy donors. Vbeta (60) and Jbeta (13) primers were used in the PCR. The method was immunoSEQ multiplex PCR; TCRdb's version includes in-frame clones alone and lacks a portion of them. The sample includes 120,000 to 150,000 clones, 88% of them seen just once. The material sequenced was PBMCs. The receptors come from a woman between 40 and 50 years old in good health and CMV-seronegative.

In the case of this clone: Compared with germline, one end of the junction differs, possibly owing to a read error. The V gene is TRBV7-9, the J gene TRBJ2-4; D ambiguous. Germline CDR1 reads SEHNR; CDR2 reads FQNEAQ (reference sequence). This CDR3 region has 12 residues. CDR3 in amino acids: CSSSFPGNIQYF. CDR3 coding DNA: TGTTCCAGCAGCTTCCCAGGAAACATTCAGTACTTC.

The chain is built from TRBV5-8 and TRBJ1-3; TRBD1 agrees at 9 bases. CDR1 SGHTS and CDR2 YDEGEE come from the germline V gene. Trimming at V came to 2 bases and at J to 7 bases, leaving 16 bases not matched to a gene. This CDR3 is built from 18 residues. The CDR3: CASSLGAFRDRVLNTIYF. The CDR3 DNA sequence: TGTGCCAGCAGCTTAGGCGCCTTCCGGGACAGGGTGTTGAACACCATATATTTT.

A note on this clone: Other DNA sequences from this sample encode an identical CDR3 as well. This chain uses TRBV27 with TRBJ2-7; no clear D. V was shortened by 8 bases and J by 4 bases, with 24 bases between the two germline ends. The CDR3 has 16 residues. Germline V gene sequence: CDR1 MNHEY, CDR2 SMNVEV (reference sequence). The CDR3 bases are TGTGCCAGCCTACCCCATATTACCTCCAACGAGTACGAGCAGTACTTC. As protein: CASLPHITSNEYEQYF.

This chain links TRBV19 with TRBJ2-1, with D perhaps TRBD1 (5 bases). CDR3 size: 14 residues. Germline V gene sequence: CDR1 LNHDA, CDR2 SQIVND (reference sequence). Trimming left V 6 bases short and J 8 bases short, with 17 bases between. In DNA form, the CDR3 reads TGTGCCAGTAGCAGCGAACTCCAGGGTCATGAGCAGTTCTTC. As protein: CASSSELQGHEQFF.

The J gene is TRBJ2-4, the V gene TRBV6-1, with a tentative D call TRBD1 (5 bases). The CDR3 extends over 15 amino acids. Germline loops: CDR1 MNHNS, CDR2 SASEGT. Trimming cost V 6 bases and J 0 bases, with 12 bases left between them. CDR3 nucleotide sequence: TGTGCCAGCAGCATTGGTACAGGAGCCAAAAACATTCAGTACTTC. Translating gives CASSIGTGAKNIQYF.

This clone came up once. This chain uses TRBV4-1 with TRBJ2-4; 8 bases are a match to TRBD1. V lost 2 bases, J lost 6 bases, and 9 bases stayed unmatched. Germline V gives CDR1 MGHRA, CDR2 YSYEKL. This CDR3 spans 16 amino acids. CDR3: CASSQNRGQGPNIQYF. CDR3 in DNA: TGCGCCAGCAGCCAAAATCGAGGACAGGGCCCAAACATTCAGTACTTC.

Only one count was recorded for this clone. The chain employs TRBV9 and TRBJ1-2; 10 bases are a match to TRBD1. Germline CDR1 and CDR2: SGDLS and YYNGEE. Trimming took 4 bases from V and 4 from J; bases not matched to a gene: 7. CDR3 size: 15 residues. CDR3 sequence reads: CASSQMGQGIYGYTF. In DNA form, the CDR3 reads TGTGCCAGCAGCCAGATGGGACAGGGGATCTATGGCTACACCTTC. The full variable domain, completed using reference TRBV9 and TRBJ1-2, is DSGVTQTPKHLITATGQRVTLRCSPRSGDLSVYWYQQSLDQGLQFLIQYYNGEERAKGNILERFSAQQFPDLHSELNLSSLELGDSALYFCASSQMGQGIYGYTFGSGTRLTVV.

This chain connects TRBV6-1 to TRBJ2-7, with D possibly being TRBD1 (7 bases). The germline V and J ends were trimmed by 6 bases and 5 bases, with 20 bases remaining between them. There are 15 residues in the CDR3. The germline V gene has CDR1 MNHNS and CDR2 SASEGT. CDR3 residues: CASSLQGGLSDEQYF. The DNA for the CDR3 is TGTGCCAGCAGCCTGCAGGGGGGTTTATCGGACGAGCAGTACTTC.

V gene TRBV9 combines with J gene TRBJ2-2, with 8 positions matching TRBD1. This CDR3 has 15 amino acids. CDR1 is SGDLS, CDR2 YYNGEE, per germline. V shed 3 bases and J 7 bases; nucleotides not matched to a gene: 8. CDR3 protein: CASSAWTGSSGELFF. CDR3 DNA sequence: TGTGCCAGCAGCGCTTGGACAGGGTCGAGCGGGGAGCTGTTTTTT.

Concerning this clone: A junction end diverges from the germline sequence, so it may reflect a read error. The J gene is TRBJ2-7, the V gene TRBV2; D is ambiguous. Per germline, CDR1 SNHLY and CDR2 FYNNEI. The CDR3 contains 12 residues. CDR3 coding DNA: TGTGCCAGCAGCGCGACCAACTACGAGCAGCACTTC. Translated, it gives CASSATNYEQHF.

This rearrangement joins TRBV7-9 to TRBJ2-1; D is perhaps TRBD2 (6 bases). V lost 5 bases and J lost 0, with 11 bases in between. CDR3 length equals 15 residues. CDR1 is SEHNR and CDR2 is FQNEAQ in the germline V gene (reference sequence). Here the CDR3 reads CASSLSGSSYNEQFF. For the CDR3, the DNA is TGTGCCAGCAGCCTTAGCGGTAGCTCCTACAATGAGCAGTTCTTC.

The chain recombines TRBV11-2 with TRBJ2-7, with 11 nucleotides matching TRBD2. This CDR3 spans 16 amino acids. With 5 bases clipped from V and 3 bases from J, the junction kept 9 bases outside the gene matches. The germline V gene encodes CDR1 SGHAT and CDR2 FQNNGV. The CDR3: CASSRLTSGRFYEQYF. The CDR3 DNA is TGTGCCAGCAGCCGATTAACTAGCGGGAGATTCTACGAGCAGTACTTC. Full variable domain (rest looked up from reference TRBV11-2 and TRBJ2-7): EAGVAQSPRYKIIEKRQSVAFWCNPISGHATLYWYQQILGQGPKLLIQFQNNGVVDDSQLPKDRFSAERLKGVDSTLKIQPAKLEDSAVYLCASSRLTSGRFYEQYFGPGTRLTVT.

The CDR3 region has the DNA TGCAGTGCCAATCCCCAAGAGACCCAGTACTTC. This translates into CSANPQETQYF. V is TRBV20-1 and J is TRBJ2-5; D gene unclear. V lost 6 bases and J lost 1, with 6 bases in between. The CDR3 runs 11 residues. Germline assignment: CDR1 DFQATT and CDR2 SNEGSKA (reference sequence).

The chain links TRBV30 to TRBJ1-6, with D maybe TRBD1 (5 bases). Trimming shortened V by 4 bases and J by 7 bases, and 17 bases separated the two germline ends. The CDR3 is made up of 15 amino acids. Germline loops: CDR1 GTSNPN, CDR2 SVGIG (reference sequence). The DNA of the CDR3 is TGTGCCTGGAACTTCGCCGGGGGTTTCAATTCACCCCTCCACTTT. Its protein is CAWNFAGGFNSPLHF.

The chain couples TRBV2 to TRBJ1-1; D ambiguous. The V gene's germline CDR1 is SNHLY and CDR2 FYNNEI. This CDR3 has 13 residues. Trimming took off 5 bases at V and 11 bases at J, with 18 bases between the two ends. CDR3 nucleotides: TGTGCCAGCAGTTTAACTAGGGAGTCCAGGGCTTTCTTT. It yields the protein CASSLTRESRAFF.

In the case of this clone: The junction differs from germline at one of its ends, possibly a read error. The gene calls are TRBV29-1 and TRBJ2-1, with TRBD2 identical over 15 bases. Germline V gene data show CDR1 as SQVTM and CDR2 as ANQGSEA. This CDR3 comprises 13 residues. The CDR3 bases are TGCAGCGTTGTTGGGACTAGCGGGAGGCATCTACTCTTC. Translation gives CSVVGTSGRHLLF.

J is TRBJ2-5 and V is TRBV11-3; D gene uncertain. The J call may be mistaken, given a closer DNA end match to TRBJ2-7. The germline gives CDR1 SGHNT, CDR2 YENEEA. This CDR3 is 14 amino acids long. The CDR3 loop is CASRGWASRDEQYF. The CDR3 bases are TGTGCCAGCAGGGGTTGGGCCTCTCGAGACGAGCAGTACTTC.

The CDR3 DNA reads TGCGCCAGCAGCCAAGGAACAGTTGATACGCAGTATTTT. This sequence encodes CASSQGTVDTQYF. V usage is TRBV4-3 and J usage is TRBJ2-3; D call uncertain. This CDR3 contains 13 residues. The germline CDR1 and CDR2 sequences are LGHNA and YSLEER. V was clipped by 1 base and J by 6 bases, with 8 bases between them.

V gene TRBV10-3 combines with J gene TRBJ2-1; D not certain. V gave up 3 bases and J gave up 0 bases, with 9 bases separating them. This CDR3 region has 15 residues. Germline CDR1 is ENHRY and CDR2 is SYGVKD. CDR3 region: CAISDRVSSYNEQFF. CDR3 nucleotide sequence: TGTGCCATCAGTGATCGGGTATCCTCCTACAATGAGCAGTTCTTC.

The CDR3 protein is CASSSDIYEQYF. CDR3 nucleotides: TGTGCCAGCAGCTCGGACATCTACGAGCAGTACTTC. The chain joins TRBV5-6 to TRBJ2-7; D is possibly TRBD1 (5 bases). The germline V gene has CDR1 SGHDT and CDR2 YYEEEE. The CDR3 is made up of 12 amino acids. The V end lost 3 bases, the J end lost 3 bases, and 7 bases lay between the germline ends. Full variable domain (outside the CDR3, taken from reference TRBV5-6 and TRBJ2-7): DAGVTQSPTHLIKTRGQQVTLRCSPKSGHDTVSWYQQALGQGPQFIFQYYEEEERQRGNFPDRFSGHQFPNYSSELNVNALLLGDSALYLCASSSDIYEQYFGPGTRLTVT.

In nucleotides, the CDR3 is TGTGCCAGCAGCTTAAGGGGGACTAGCGCGAACACCGGGGAGCTGTTTTTT. It is translated as CASSLRGTSANTGELFF. J is TRBJ2-2 and V is TRBV7-2, with TRBD2 identical over 10 bases. Trimming at V came to 2 bases and at J to 0 bases, leaving 3 bases not matched to a gene. The length of the CDR3 is 17 residues. Germline V lookup: CDR1 SGHTA, CDR2 FQGNSA.

The V gene is TRBV7-9, the J gene TRBJ2-1, with a weak D call TRBD1 (5 bases). The CDR3 extends over 16 amino acids. V lost 2 bases, J lost 8 bases, and 19 bases lay in between. Germline-derived CDR1 and CDR2 are SEHNR and FQNEAQ (reference sequence). The CDR3 nucleotides are TGTGCCAGCAGCTTATCTAGGGGAAGAACGTTCTATGAGCAGTTCTTC. Protein product: CASSLSRGRTFYEQFF.

This chain joins TRBV15 and TRBJ2-1, with no clear D. The CDR3 spans 13 residues. Germline V gives CDR1 LNHNV, CDR2 YYDKDF (reference sequence). V shed 5 bases and J shed 7 bases, with 12 bases lying between them. This CDR3 is CATSDLEFNEQFF. CDR3 DNA: TGTGCCACCAGCGATTTAGAGTTTAATGAGCAGTTCTTC.

The V call is TRBV2, the J call TRBJ2-6; D might be TRBD1 (6 bases). Germline V gene lookup returns CDR1 SNHLY and CDR2 FYNNEI. Trimming stripped 8 bases from V and 5 bases from J, with 7 bases between. This CDR3 comprises 12 residues. The CDR3 spells CASRDRANVLTF. CDR3 nucleotide sequence: TGTGCCAGCCGGGACAGGGCCAACGTCCTGACTTTC. Supplemented by reference TRBV2 and TRBJ2-6, the full variable domain reads EPEVTQTPSHQVTQMGQEVILRCVPISNHLYFYWYRQILGQKVEFLVSFYNNEISEKSEIFDDQFSVERPDGSNFTLKIRSTKLEDSAMYFCASRDRANVLTFGAGSRLTVL.

V is TRBV5-4 and J is TRBJ2-7; a weak D match, TRBD1 (6 bases). Germline V gene sequence: CDR1 SGHNT, CDR2 YYREEE (reference sequence). This CDR3 spans 13 amino acids. V lost 1 base and J 3 bases, leaving 8 bases between the germline ends. CDR3 in DNA: TGTGCCAGCAGCTTGAAGGACAGCTACGAGCAGTACTTC. Amino acid sequence: CASSLKDSYEQYF.

The chain has TRBV29-1 and TRBJ2-5; D perhaps matches TRBD2 (5 bases). The CDR3 totals 13 residues. CDR1 is SQVTM and CDR2 is ANQGSEA in the germline V gene. V shed 5 bases and J shed 0 bases, with 10 bases lying between them. This chain's CDR3 is CSVRPGYQETQYF. The CDR3 coding sequence is TGCAGCGTTCGCCCGGGGTACCAAGAGACCCAGTACTTC. The variable domain in full, with the rest retrieved from reference TRBV29-1 and TRBJ2-5, is SAVISQKPSRDICQRGTSLTIQCQVDSQVTMMFWYRQQPGQSLTLIATANQGSEATYESGFVIDKFPISRPNLTFSTLTVSNMSPEDSSIYLCSVRPGYQETQYFGPGTRLLVL.

CDR3 residues: CASSQVVASGIDTQYF. The CDR3 region has the DNA TGTGCCAGCAGCCAAGTGGTGGCTAGCGGGATAGATACGCAGTATTTT. The chain couples TRBV4-2 to TRBJ2-3; 9 bases align to TRBD2. V gave up 1 base and J gave up 5 bases; unmatched junction bases: 7. CDR3 size: 16 residues. CDR1 is LGHNA, CDR2 YNFKEQ, per germline.

Comment on this clone: Other DNA sequences within the sample encode an identical CDR3. In nucleotides, the CDR3 is TGTGCCAGCAGCGTACAGGGCGACTATGGCTACACCTTC. Residues: CASSVQGDYGYTF. The J gene is TRBJ1-2, the V gene TRBV9; D is possibly TRBD1 (5 bases). Germline-derived CDR1 and CDR2 are SGDLS and YYNGEE. This CDR3 spans 13 amino acids. The ends were cut back, 1 base at V and 3 bases at J, with 7 bases in the middle.

The chain links TRBV19 to TRBJ2-5, with 10 bases aligning to TRBD2. The CDR3 totals 18 residues. Looked up from germline, CDR1 is LNHDA and CDR2 is SQIVND (reference sequence). With 5 bases clipped from V and 1 base from J, the junction kept 13 bases outside the gene matches. CDR3 bases: TGTGCCAGTAGTCGGGGTTGGAGCGGGAGGGGCTCCCAAGAGACCCAGTACTTC. It yields the protein CASSRGWSGRGSQETQYF.